This T cell receptor beta chain was recovered during a study of early stage breast cancer tumors. Study overall: ER+/PR+/HER2- status applied to about 75% of the 16 invasive breast tumors. Among approximately 12 ER+/PR+/HER2- tumors, eight were ductal, four lobular.

Germline lookup yields CDR1 LGHNA and CDR2 YNFKEQ. V lost 0 bases to trimming and J lost 2 bases, with 6 bases between them. This CDR3 is built from 14 residues. Each sample had two DNA replicates, approximately 0.49 ug blood or approximately 1.5 ug tissue. TCRdb's copy holds only in-frame clones and misses some; the assay was immunoSEQ multiplex PCR. The sample lists approximately 70,000 clones; approximately 84% were seen once. The genes are TRBV4-2 and TRBJ2-3; D is unresolved. This TCR derives from a person in their forties with breast cancer. The sequencing input was blood. CDR3: CASSQDGYTDTQYF. The CDR3 region has the DNA TGTGCCAGCAGCCAAGATGGCTACACAGATACGCAGTATTTT.